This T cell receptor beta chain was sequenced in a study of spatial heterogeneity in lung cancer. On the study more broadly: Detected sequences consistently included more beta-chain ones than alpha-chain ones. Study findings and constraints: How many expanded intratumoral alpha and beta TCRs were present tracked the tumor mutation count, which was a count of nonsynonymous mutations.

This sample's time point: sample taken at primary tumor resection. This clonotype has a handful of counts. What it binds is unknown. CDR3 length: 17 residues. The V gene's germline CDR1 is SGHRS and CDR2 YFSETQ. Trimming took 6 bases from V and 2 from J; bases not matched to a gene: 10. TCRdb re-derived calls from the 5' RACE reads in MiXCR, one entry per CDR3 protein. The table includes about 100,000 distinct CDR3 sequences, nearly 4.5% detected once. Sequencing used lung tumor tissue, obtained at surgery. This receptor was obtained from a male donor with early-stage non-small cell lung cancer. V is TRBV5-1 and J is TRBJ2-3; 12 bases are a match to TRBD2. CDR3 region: CASTGGLAGSNTDTQYF. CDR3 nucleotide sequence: TGCGCCAGCACCGGAGGACTAGCGGGGAGTAACACAGATACGCAGTATTTT.